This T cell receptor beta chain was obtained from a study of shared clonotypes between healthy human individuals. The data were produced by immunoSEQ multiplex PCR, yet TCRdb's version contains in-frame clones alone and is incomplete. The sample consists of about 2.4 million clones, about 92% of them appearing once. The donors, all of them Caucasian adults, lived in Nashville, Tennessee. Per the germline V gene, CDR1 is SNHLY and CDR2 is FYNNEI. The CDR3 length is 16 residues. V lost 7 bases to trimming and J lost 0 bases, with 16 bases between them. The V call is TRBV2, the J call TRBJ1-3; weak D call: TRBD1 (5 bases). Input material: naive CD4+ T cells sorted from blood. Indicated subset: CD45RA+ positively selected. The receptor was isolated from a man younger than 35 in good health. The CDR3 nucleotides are TGTGCCAGCACCCAGGGAGGCGGGAGCTCTGGAAACACCATATATTTT. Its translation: CASTQGGGSSGNTIYF.